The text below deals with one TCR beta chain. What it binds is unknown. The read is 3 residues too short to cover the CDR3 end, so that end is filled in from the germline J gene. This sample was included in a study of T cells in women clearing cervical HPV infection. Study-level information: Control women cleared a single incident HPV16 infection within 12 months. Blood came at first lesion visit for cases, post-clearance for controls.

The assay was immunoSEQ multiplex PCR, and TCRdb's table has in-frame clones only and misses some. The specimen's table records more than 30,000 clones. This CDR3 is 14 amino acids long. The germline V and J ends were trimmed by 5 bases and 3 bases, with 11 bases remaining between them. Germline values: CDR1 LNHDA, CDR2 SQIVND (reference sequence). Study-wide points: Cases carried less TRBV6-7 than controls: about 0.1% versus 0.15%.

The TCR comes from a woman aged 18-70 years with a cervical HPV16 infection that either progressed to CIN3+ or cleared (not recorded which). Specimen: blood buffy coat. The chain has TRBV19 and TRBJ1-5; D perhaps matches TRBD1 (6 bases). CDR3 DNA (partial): TGTGCCAGTAGTTACCGGGACAACAATCAGCCC. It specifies CASSYRDNNQP. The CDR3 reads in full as CASSYRDNNQPQHF.